One TCR beta chain is described in this entry. Its antigen is undetermined. Trimming removed 4 bases from V and 6 bases from J; junction bases left unmatched: 2. CDR3 size: 14 residues. In germline, CDR1 is SGHRS, CDR2 YFSETQ. The data were taken from a study of vaccination effects on CD4 cells after COVID-19. The method was immunoSEQ multiplex PCR; TCRdb's version includes in-frame clones alone and lacks a portion of them. The top ten hold approximately 2.9% of the sample, which has about 41,000 clones, 65% to 80% seen once. Broader study findings: Cross-reaction with common cold coronaviruses was seen in only 1 of 255 vaccine-induced clones from healthy vaccinees.

Antigen-specific CD4+ T cells expanded by the ViraFEST assay with viral peptide pools were then sequenced. Once cultured for 10 days, the cells underwent separation to obtain CD4+ T cells. Testing of the vaccine recipients showed negative nucleocapsid antibodies and no prior SARS-CoV-2 infection. A few million PBMC per well were cultured with around 11 IU/ml IL-2 and roughly 9.9 ug/ml peptides. The clonotype was recovered from a human donor who received a COVID-19 vaccine. The chain is built from TRBV5-1 and TRBJ2-1; 12 nucleotides agree with TRBD2. The sequencing used CD4+ T cells from PBMCs cultured with HCoV-NL63 spike peptides, collected before COVID-19 vaccination. The CDR3 here is CASSASGGANEQFF. The CDR3 nucleotides are TGCGCCAGCAGCGCTAGCGGGGGGGCCAATGAGCAGTTCTTC.